The clone carrying this T cell receptor (beta chain) has a count of ten or more. The data originate from a study of T-cell reconstitution after alpha-beta-depleted transplantation in children. Unique molecular identifiers were used in preparing the TCRbeta library. In TCRdb, the PCR reads were re-called with MiXCR into one record per CDR3 protein. The table has fewer than 200,000 distinct CDR3 sequences, around 6.8% seen once. Germline CDR1 and CDR2: MNHEY and SMNVEV (reference sequence). The CDR3 sequence is 13 residues long. V was trimmed by 3 bases and J by 5 bases, leaving 11 bases between them. Specimen: PBMCs from the stem cell graft donor, collected from the stem cell graft. This receptor was taken from a human donor who donated a stem cell graft to a child with Wiskott-Aldrich syndrome. The chain employs TRBV27 and TRBJ2-7, with a tentative D call TRBD1 (5 bases). In DNA form, the CDR3 reads TGTGCCAGCAGTTTCGTGGGGCCCCACGAGCAGTACTTC. Protein: CASSFVGPHEQYF.